Below are 11 T cell receptor beta chains sequenced from a single sample in a study of T cells in narcolepsy. The data were produced by immunoSEQ multiplex PCR, yet TCRdb's version contains in-frame clones alone and is incomplete. The sample has around 18,000 clones, around 86% seen once; the top ten hold approximately 0.72%. Sequenced sample: memory (CD45RA-) CD4+ T cells from blood. The receptor source for this set is a human donor in good health.

The chain is built from TRBV7-2 and TRBJ1-2; 7 positions match TRBD1. The V segment lost 5 bases and the J segment 8 bases; nucleotides outside the gene matches: 8. Germline-derived CDR1 and CDR2 are SGHTA and FQGNSA. The length of the CDR3 is 13 residues. CDR3 DNA: TGTGCCAGCAGCCGCGTACAGACAGGGGGCTACACCTTC. Protein: CASSRVQTGGYTF.

This chain connects TRBV6-1 to TRBJ2-2; TRBD1 is a possible D gene (5 bases). The germline V and J ends were trimmed by 2 bases and 4 bases, with 14 bases remaining between them. The CDR3 has 16 amino acids. CDR1 and CDR2 (germline): MNHNS, SASEGT. The DNA of the CDR3 is TGTGCCAGCAGTGAACTAGGGGTTTCGGGCACCGGGGAGCTGTTTTTT. Its translation: CASSELGVSGTGELFF.

Worth noting for this clone: This likely comes from a read error, as the CDR3 has no conserved phenylalanine or tryptophan at its end. J is TRBJ1-2 and V is TRBV7-2; D possibly corresponds to TRBD1 (5 bases). V lost 1 base and J 7 bases, leaving 16 bases between the germline ends. Germline CDR1 SGHTA, CDR2 FQGNSA. This CDR3 is built from 15 residues. The CDR3: CASSLDALQGGGYTL. Here the CDR3 DNA reads TGTGCCAGCAGCTTAGATGCCTTGCAGGGTGGTGGCTACACCCTC.

This clone was detected only once. The V gene is TRBV5-1, the J gene TRBJ2-3; D unresolved. From germline, CDR1 is SGHRS and CDR2 YFSETQ. Trimming shortened V by 6 bases and J by 3 bases, and 14 bases separated the two germline ends. This CDR3 region has 14 residues. DNA for the CDR3: TGCGCCAGCACGACGGGTGATTGGACAGATACGCAGTATTTT. Translated, it gives CASTTGDWTDTQYF. Filled out from reference TRBV5-1 and TRBJ2-3, the complete variable domain reads KAGVTQTPRYLIKTRGQQVTLSCSPISGHRSVSWYQQTPGQGLQFLFEYFSETQRNKGNFPGRFSGRQFSNSRSEMNVSTLELGDSALYLCASTTGDWTDTQYFGPGTRLTVL.

This rearrangement joins TRBV11-3 to TRBJ2-7; 10 positions agree with TRBD2. V trimming: 2 bases; J trimming: 5 bases; junction bases outside the gene matches: 6. Germline loops: CDR1 SGHNT, CDR2 YENEEA. This CDR3 spans 15 amino acids. The CDR3 protein is CASSLTSGKADEQYF. CDR3 coding DNA: TGTGCCAGCAGCTTAACTAGCGGGAAAGCCGACGAGCAGTACTTC.

In this sample, this clone turned up once. The J gene is TRBJ2-7, the V gene TRBV29-1; D might be TRBD1 (6 bases). Trimming left V 4 bases short and J 2 bases short, with 27 bases between. Germline assignment: CDR1 SQVTM and CDR2 ANQGSEA. The CDR3 totals 18 residues. The CDR3: CSVVTGTRRHPGPYEQYF. Here the CDR3 DNA reads TGCAGCGTTGTGACCGGGACACGGAGACATCCAGGGCCCTACGAGCAGTACTTC.

The rearrangement joins TRBV7-8 to TRBJ2-7; D possibly corresponds to TRBD2 (5 bases). Germline CDR1 reads SGHVS; CDR2 reads FQNEAQ. This CDR3 comprises 15 residues. V lost 5 bases, J lost 7 bases, and 21 bases lay in between. The CDR3 protein is CASSPTPAGLSEQYF. For the CDR3, the DNA is TGTGCCAGCAGCCCTACCCCGGCGGGCCTTTCGGAGCAGTACTTC. Full variable domain (missing parts from reference TRBV7-8 and TRBJ2-7): GAGVSQSPRYKVAKRGQDVALRCDPISGHVSLFWYQQALGQGPEFLTYFQNEAQLDKSGLPSDRFFAERPEGSVSTLKIQRTQQEDSAVYLCASSPTPAGLSEQYFGPGTRLTVT.

This clone occurred a few times. One end of the junction is discordant with germline, which a read error may explain. The chain is built from TRBV7-7 and TRBJ1-1, with unresolved D. The CDR3 length is 13 residues. CDR1 is SSHAT, CDR2 FNYEAQ, per germline (reference sequence). In DNA, the CDR3 is TGTGCTAGCAGCACTAACAGGAACACTGAAGCTTTCTTT. It codes for CASSTNRNTEAFF.

The chain combines TRBV4-1 with TRBJ2-3; 11 nucleotides agree with TRBD2. Germline V gene data show CDR1 as MGHRA and CDR2 as YSYEKL. V shed 4 bases and J 2 bases; nucleotides not matched to a gene: 2. The CDR3 has 15 amino acids. CDR3 sequence: CASSLAGGPTDTQYF. CDR3 coding DNA: TGCGCCAGCAGCCTAGCGGGAGGGCCCACAGATACGCAGTATTTT.

This clone has just a few counts. J is TRBJ2-1 and V is TRBV9, with D possibly being TRBD2 (5 bases). Trimming removed 2 bases at V and 5 bases at J, with 14 bases between. Germline-derived CDR1 and CDR2 are SGDLS and YYNGEE. CDR3 length: 15 amino acids. The CDR3 region is CASSVGGLAHNEQFF. CDR3 coding DNA: TGTGCCAGCAGCGTGGGCGGGCTAGCCCACAATGAGCAGTTCTTC.

This clone was seen a few times. This chain connects TRBV2 to TRBJ2-7, with TRBD2 matching 8 bases. Per germline, CDR1 SNHLY and CDR2 FYNNEI. With 7 bases clipped from V and 4 bases from J, the junction kept 9 bases outside the gene matches. The length of the CDR3 is 14 residues. The CDR3 region is CASKNLAGGYEQYF. For the CDR3, the DNA is TGTGCCAGCAAGAATCTGGCGGGGGGTTACGAGCAGTACTTC. Combining the CDR3 with reference TRBV2 and TRBJ2-7 gives the whole variable domain EPEVTQTPSHQVTQMGQEVILRCVPISNHLYFYWYRQILGQKVEFLVSFYNNEISEKSEIFDDQFSVERPDGSNFTLKIRSTKLEDSAMYFCASKNLAGGYEQYFGPGTRLTVT.